A selection of T cell receptor beta chains follows, all from one sample in a study of vaccination and CD4 T cells after COVID-19. One entry per CDR3 protein, called by TCRdb with MiXCR from the PCR reads. The sample gives roughly 10,000 distinct CDR3 sequences, 69% of which show up once; about 9.3% is in the top ten. Their antigens remain unidentified. What was sequenced was CD4+ T cells from blood, cultured in vitro. The receptors originated from a human donor who had recovered from COVID-19. Each CDR3 is given without its conserved first and last residue.

v_gene	j_gene	CDR3aa
TRBV28	TRBJ1-2	ASTTGGEGVGYT
TRBV6-4	TRBJ2-2	ASSDTHPANTGELF
TRBV19	TRBJ2-3	ASSISGRVADTQY
TRBV30	TRBJ1-6	AWSTGTENSPLH
TRBV6-1	TRBJ1-5	ASSDSGRLLFQH
TRBV2	TRBJ2-5	ASSLEGQETQY
TRBV6-1	TRBJ2-5	ASSELGLTQETQY
TRBV15	TRBJ2-2	ATSIRLGELF
TRBV20-1	TRBJ1-2	SARVDGGLGYGYT
TRBV5-4	TRBJ2-1	ASSRTSGSYNEQF
TRBV5-1	TRBJ2-7	ASSFGFATYEQY
TRBV6-4	TRBJ1-6	ASRSLGRVDSPLH
TRBV2	TRBJ1-2	ASRTGMLYYGYT
TRBV6-1	TRBJ2-3	AISELNVPGTTDTQY
TRBV28	TRBJ2-5	ASSFERPRETQY
TRBV25-1	TRBJ2-5	ASGVSEKTQY
TRBV20-1	TRBJ1-2	SARGSGTGDYGYT